One and the same sample provided the 17 T cell receptor beta chains below, sequenced in a study of cytomegalovirus exposure and HLA in healthy donors. Primers included in the PCR were 60 Vbeta and 13 Jbeta primers. TCRdb keeps only in-frame clones here, not all; method: immunoSEQ multiplex PCR. The sample holds some 89,000 clones, just under 80% seen once. The specimen was PBMCs. These receptors all come from a woman between 35 and 50 years old in good health and CMV-seropositive.

This clone has just a few counts. CDR3 coding DNA: TGCGCCAGCAGCTTTGGCCGGGACAGTAATTCCTACAATGAGCAGTTCTTC. Translation: CASSFGRDSNSYNEQFF. The chain uses TRBV5-1 and TRBJ2-1; 7 positions agree with TRBD1. V gave up 2 bases and J gave up 1 base; unmatched junction bases: 9. CDR1 is SGHRS, CDR2 YFSETQ, per germline. The CDR3 covers 17 residues.

The rearrangement links TRBV7-8 to TRBJ1-4; 7 bases are shared with TRBD1. The junction had 4 bases not matched to a gene; V was cut back by 2 bases and J by 4 bases. Looked up from germline, CDR1 is SGHVS and CDR2 is FQNEAQ. The CDR3 has 15 amino acids. The CDR3 DNA follows: TGTGCCAGCAGCTTACGCCGGGACAGTAATGAAAAACTGTTTTTT. Translated: CASSLRRDSNEKLFF.

The CDR3 bases are TGTGCCAGCAGTGACTCCTACAGGGGCTATGGCTACACCTTC. It is translated as CASSDSYRGYGYTF. This chain links TRBV6-4 with TRBJ1-2, with 7 bases that match TRBD1. Trimming removed 0 bases from V and 4 bases from J; junction bases left unmatched: 2. Germline V gene data show CDR1 as MRHNA and CDR2 as SNTAGT. The CDR3 runs to 14 residues.

This chain links TRBV7-9 with TRBJ2-2, with a possible D match to TRBD2 (5 bases). The V end was cut by 6 bases, the J end by 7 bases, with 12 bases between. Germline CDR1 reads SEHNR; CDR2 reads FQNEAQ (reference sequence). The length of the CDR3 is 13 residues. The CDR3 DNA reads as TGTGCCAGCAGTGGGAGACCCGTCGGGGAGCTGTTTTTT. This translates into CASSGRPVGELFF.

The rearrangement joins TRBV18 to TRBJ1-1; D perhaps matches TRBD1 (6 bases). CDR1 and CDR2 (germline): KGHSH, LQKENI. The V end was cut by 3 bases, the J end by 0 bases, with 20 bases between. This CDR3 region has 18 residues. This chain's CDR3 is CASSPLRGLDFMNTEAFF. CDR3 in DNA: TGTGCCAGCTCACCCCTCAGGGGTCTCGATTTCATGAACACTGAAGCTTTCTTT. Looking up the rest from reference TRBV18 and TRBJ1-1 gives the full variable domain: NAGVMQNPRHLVRRRGQEARLRCSPMKGHSHVYWYRQLPEEGLKFMVYLQKENIIDESGMPKERFSAEFPKEGPSILRIQQVVRGDSAAYFCASSPLRGLDFMNTEAFFGQGTRLTVV.

This clone was counted a single time. CDR3 sequence reads: CASSRRAGVTEAFF. In DNA form, the CDR3 reads TGTGCCAGTAGTCGGAGGGCGGGAGTCACTGAAGCTTTCTTT. The chain employs TRBV19 and TRBJ1-1; no definite D call. The V gene's germline CDR1 is LNHDA and CDR2 SQIVND (reference sequence). The CDR3 loop spans 14 amino acids. Trimming took off 5 bases at V and 4 bases at J, with 14 bases between the two ends.

This chain uses TRBV5-4 with TRBJ1-5; 9 bases are a match to TRBD1. This CDR3 is built from 14 residues. CDR1 SGHNT and CDR2 YYREEE come from the germline V gene (reference sequence). V shed 4 bases, J shed 5 bases, and the junction held 4 bases outside the gene matches. CDR3 DNA sequence: TGTGCCAGCAGCGTGAGGGACAGGGATCAGCCCCAGCATTTT. Its translation is CASSVRDRDQPQHF.

The CDR3: CASSHIGDEQFF. CDR3 sequence (DNA): TGTGCCAGCAGCCATATCGGAGACGAGCAGTTCTTC. The chain has TRBV7-6 and TRBJ2-1; no clear D gene. CDR1 and CDR2 from the germline V gene are SGHVS and FNYEAQ. The V gene lost 5 bases and the J gene lost 10 bases, with 12 bases spanning the gap. The length of the CDR3 is 12 residues.

The chain has TRBV13 and TRBJ2-7, with a weak D call TRBD1 (6 bases). Looked up from germline, CDR1 is PRHDT and CDR2 is FYEKMQ (reference sequence). There are 16 residues in the CDR3. Trimming cost V 3 bases and J 0 bases, with 15 bases left between them. The CDR3 coding sequence is TGTGCCAGCAGCTTGTTGCCAGGGGTTCACTCCTACGAGCAGTACTTC. It codes for CASSLLPGVHSYEQYF.

V and J are TRBV11-2 and TRBJ2-3, with D possibly being TRBD1 (6 bases). Looked up from germline, CDR1 is SGHAT and CDR2 is FQNNGV. This CDR3 comprises 14 residues. Trimming removed 5 bases at V and 5 bases at J, with 14 bases between. CDR3 in amino acids: CASSQNRAEDTQYF. The CDR3 region has the DNA TGTGCCAGCAGCCAAAACAGGGCGGAAGATACGCAGTATTTT. Full variable domain (outside the CDR3, taken from reference TRBV11-2 and TRBJ2-3): EAGVAQSPRYKIIEKRQSVAFWCNPISGHATLYWYQQILGQGPKLLIQFQNNGVVDDSQLPKDRFSAERLKGVDSTLKIQPAKLEDSAVYLCASSQNRAEDTQYFGPGTRLTVL.

The chain links TRBV28 to TRBJ1-5, with D tentatively TRBD1 (6 bases). This CDR3 spans 15 amino acids. The V and J ends lost 6 bases and 0 bases respectively, with 12 bases between them. From germline, CDR1 is MDHEN and CDR2 SYDVKM. The CDR3 bases are TGTGCCAGCAGCCTCAGACAGGTTAGCAATCAGCCCCAGCATTTT. It codes for CASSLRQVSNQPQHF.

This chain uses TRBV5-5 with TRBJ1-2; D is possibly TRBD1 (6 bases). This CDR3 region has 14 residues. Germline V gives CDR1 SGHKS, CDR2 YYEKEE (reference sequence). With 0 bases removed from V and 4 bases from J, the gap between germline ends came to 10 bases. This chain's CDR3 is CASSLVQGIYGYTF. The CDR3 coding sequence is TGTGCCAGCAGCTTGGTTCAGGGGATCTATGGCTACACCTTC.

In this sample, this clone turned up a few times. The chain recombines TRBV18 with TRBJ2-7; 7 bases map to TRBD1. Germline CDR1 KGHSH, CDR2 LQKENI. The V gene end was trimmed by 0 bases and the J gene end by 9 bases; junction bases not matched to a gene: 14. The CDR3 is made up of 16 amino acids. The CDR3 loop reads CASSPPARTGPLGQYF. In DNA, the CDR3 is TGTGCCAGCTCACCACCGGCCCGGACAGGACCTCTTGGGCAGTACTTC.

The V gene is TRBV6-6, the J gene TRBJ1-1; 7 bases are a match to TRBD1. The germline V gene encodes CDR1 MNHNY and CDR2 SVGAGI (reference sequence). CDR3 length: 13 amino acids. V shed 10 bases and J 0 bases; nucleotides not matched to a gene: 5. Here the CDR3 reads CATGDSLNTEAFF. The CDR3 DNA reads TGTGCCACCGGGGACAGCTTGAACACTGAAGCTTTCTTT.

The chain has TRBV5-1 and TRBJ1-1; D is ambiguous. Germline V lookup: CDR1 SGHRS, CDR2 YFSETQ. The germline V and J ends were trimmed by 4 bases and 0 bases, with 13 bases remaining between them. The CDR3 length is 15 residues. CDR3: CASSPDGDMNTEAFF. CDR3 in DNA: TGCGCCAGCAGCCCCGACGGCGACATGAACACTGAAGCTTTCTTT.

The V call is TRBV30, the J call TRBJ1-1; 7 bases match TRBD1. V dropped 0 bases and J dropped 7; count of bases not matched to a gene: 11. Per germline, CDR1 GTSNPN and CDR2 SVGIG (reference sequence). CDR3 length: 15 amino acids. CDR3: CAWSVRARTGREAFF. CDR3 DNA: TGTGCCTGGAGTGTACGGGCTAGGACAGGCCGTGAAGCTTTCTTT.

The chain joins TRBV12-5 to TRBJ2-1, with 9 bases lining up with TRBD1. CDR1 LGHNT and CDR2 FRNRAP come from the germline V gene. CDR3 length equals 13 residues. V trimming: 9 bases; J trimming: 4 bases; junction bases outside the gene matches: 4. CDR3 nucleotide sequence: TGTGCTAGCCGGGACAGGGAGTACAATGAGCAGTTCTTC. Amino acid sequence: CASRDREYNEQFF.